These 30 T cell receptor beta chains share one sample of origin, sequenced in a study of healthy donors' naive CD4 and CD8 T cells. TCR libraries were built from about 500 ng of total RNA by linear amplification. TCRdb itself ran the reads through MiXCR, one entry per CDR3 protein. The data show approximately 180,000 distinct CDR3 sequences, around 80% seen once. The sequenced sample was naive CD4+ and CD8+ T cells sorted from blood, pooled from several donors. These receptors all stem from a pool of human donors in good health; the sample pools cells from several healthy donors.

The chain joins TRBV19 to TRBJ2-1, with 7 bases that match TRBD2. This CDR3 has 15 residues. Looked up from germline, CDR1 is LNHDA and CDR2 is SQIVND (reference sequence). V was pared by 8 bases and J by 1 base, with 8 bases of the junction left unmatched. The CDR3 sequence: CASDPAGASYNEQFF. For the CDR3, the DNA is TGTGCCAGTGACCCCGCGGGAGCATCCTACAATGAGCAGTTCTTC. The whole variable domain, filled in from reference TRBV19 and TRBJ2-1, reads DGGITQSPKYLFRKEGQNVTLSCEQNLNHDAMYWYRQDPGQGLRLIYYSQIVNDFQKGDIAEGYSVSREKKESFPLTVTSAQKNPTAFYLCASDPAGASYNEQFFGPGTRLTVL.

The chain has TRBV6-5 and TRBJ1-6, with a tentative D call TRBD1 (6 bases). V was cut by 8 bases and J by 10 bases, with 12 bases left in between. The CDR3 runs to 12 residues. The V gene's germline CDR1 is MNHEY and CDR2 SVGAGI. CDR3 nucleotide sequence: TGTGCCAGCCAAGAGAGGGGGTCACCCCTCCACTTT. It codes for CASQERGSPLHF.

This clonotype was counted between two and nine times. The DNA of the CDR3 is TGCAGCGTTGAAGATCGGGCCAACGTCCTGACTTTC. This encodes CSVEDRANVLTF. The V gene is TRBV29-1, the J gene TRBJ2-6; D gene ambiguous. V lost 0 bases to trimming and J lost 5 bases, with 2 bases between them. CDR3 length equals 12 residues. Germline CDR1 and CDR2: SQVTM and ANQGSEA. Full variable domain (outside the CDR3, taken from reference TRBV29-1 and TRBJ2-6): SAVISQKPSRDICQRGTSLTIQCQVDSQVTMMFWYRQQPGQSLTLIATANQGSEATYESGFVIDKFPISRPNLTFSTLTVSNMSPEDSSIYLCSVEDRANVLTFGAGSRLTVL.

The chain recombines TRBV15 with TRBJ2-3, with D hard to call. The CDR3 is 16 amino acids. CDR1 and CDR2 from the germline V gene are LNHNV and YYDKDF (reference sequence). V was shortened by 0 bases and J by 6 bases, with 16 bases between the two germline ends. The CDR3 sequence is CATSRDIMVLGDTQYF. CDR3 DNA sequence: TGTGCCACCAGCAGAGATATAATGGTGCTGGGGGATACGCAGTATTTT.

The V call is TRBV12-3 or TRBV12-4, the J call TRBJ1-5, with D unresolved. V lost 7 bases, J lost 1 base, and 8 bases lay in between. The length of the CDR3 is 13 residues. The CDR3 region has the DNA TGTGCCAGCACCCAGGACAGCAATCAGCCCCAGCATTTT. Encoded protein: CASTQDSNQPQHF.

V usage is TRBV29-1 and J usage is TRBJ2-7; 8 nucleotides line up with TRBD1. The V segment lost 7 bases and the J segment 3 bases; nucleotides outside the gene matches: 5. There are 12 residues in the CDR3. The germline V gene encodes CDR1 SQVTM and CDR2 ANQGSEA. The CDR3, as DNA: TGCAGCGCATCAGGGGGCAACTACGAGCAGTACTTC. Protein sequence: CSASGGNYEQYF.

The genes are TRBV19 and TRBJ2-1; 8 bases fit TRBD2. The CDR3 is 14 amino acids. The V and J ends lost 10 bases and 5 bases, in that order; junction bases with no gene match: 10. CDR1 LNHDA and CDR2 SQIVND come from the germline V gene (reference sequence). In DNA, the CDR3 is TGTGCCACCTCACTAGCGGTGGCACACAATGAGCAGTTCTTC. It codes for CATSLAVAHNEQFF.

The CDR3 loop is CSVVAGSQPQHF. The DNA for the CDR3 is TGCAGCGTTGTGGCTGGCAGTCAGCCCCAGCATTTT. The J gene is TRBJ1-5, the V gene TRBV29-1; D ambiguous. The V end lost 4 bases, the J end lost 6 bases, and 10 bases lay between the germline ends. CDR3 length: 12 amino acids. The germline V gene has CDR1 SQVTM and CDR2 ANQGSEA.

This chain connects TRBV27 to TRBJ2-1, with 9 positions matching TRBD2. The CDR3 contains 17 residues. Per the germline V gene, CDR1 is MNHEY and CDR2 is SMNVEV (reference sequence). V lost 3 bases, J lost 2 bases, and 8 bases stayed unmatched. The CDR3 DNA is TGTGCCAGCAGTTTTAGCGCGGGAGGGAACGCCTACAATGAGCAGTTCTTC. Amino acids: CASSFSAGGNAYNEQFF.

J is TRBJ2-1 and V is TRBV27, with 7 bases lining up with TRBD2. Germline CDR1 MNHEY, CDR2 SMNVEV (reference sequence). The ends lost 5 bases at V and 0 bases at J; junction bases unmatched: 4. The CDR3 has 15 amino acids. Here the CDR3 reads CASSVAGPSYNEQFF. The CDR3 DNA follows: TGTGCCAGCAGTGTAGCGGGTCCCTCCTACAATGAGCAGTTCTTC.

This chain links TRBV19 with TRBJ1-1; D is possibly TRBD1 (5 bases). Deletions cut 7 bases from V and 3 bases from J, with 15 bases between. Germline values: CDR1 LNHDA, CDR2 SQIVND (reference sequence). The CDR3 has 14 amino acids. The CDR3: CASMQGRADTEAFF. The CDR3 DNA is TGTGCCAGTATGCAGGGAAGAGCGGACACTGAAGCTTTCTTT.

The V gene is TRBV29-1, the J gene TRBJ1-1, with 12 bases aligning to TRBD1. CDR1 and CDR2 (germline): SQVTM, ANQGSEA. The J segment lost 5 bases and the V segment lost 5 bases, leaving 9 bases of the junction unmatched. This CDR3 is 15 amino acids long. The CDR3 sequence is CSVPGTGGRWTEAFF. CDR3 nucleotides: TGCAGCGTTCCCGGGACAGGGGGCCGTTGGACTGAAGCTTTCTTT.

This rearrangement joins TRBV19 to TRBJ2-7; D is unclear. The V end lost 3 bases, the J end lost 3 bases, and 3 bases lay between the germline ends. Germline V gene sequence: CDR1 LNHDA, CDR2 SQIVND (reference sequence). The CDR3 loop spans 11 amino acids. Written as DNA, the CDR3 is TGTGCCAGTAGTATGAACTACGAGCAGTACTTC. Encoded protein: CASSMNYEQYF.

This chain joins TRBV5-5 and TRBJ2-1; weak D call: TRBD1 (5 bases). The CDR3 is 13 amino acids. The V end was cut by 3 bases, the J end by 2 bases, with 6 bases between. In germline, CDR1 is SGHKS, CDR2 YYEKEE (reference sequence). The CDR3 DNA reads TGTGCCAGCAGCTCGGACACCTACAATGAGCAGTTCTTC. The encoded protein is CASSSDTYNEQFF.

This clonotype has only a few counts. This chain uses TRBV29-1 with TRBJ2-7; TRBD2 matches 11 bases. V was clipped by 5 bases and J by 2 bases; unmatched bases: 5. The CDR3 contains 14 residues. CDR1 is SQVTM and CDR2 is ANQGSEA in the germline V gene. The CDR3 loop reads CSVPGTSGPYEQYF. Written as DNA, the CDR3 is TGCAGCGTTCCCGGGACTAGCGGTCCCTACGAGCAGTACTTC.

This clonotype was counted a few times. The chain combines TRBV19 with TRBJ1-2; D might be TRBD1 (6 bases). This CDR3 comprises 11 residues. Germline loops: CDR1 LNHDA, CDR2 SQIVND (reference sequence). Trimming shortened V by 8 bases and J by 4 bases, and 8 bases separated the two germline ends. The CDR3 spells CASGQSYGYTF. The CDR3 nucleotides are TGTGCCAGTGGACAGTCCTATGGCTACACCTTC.

The chain joins TRBV29-1 to TRBJ2-7; D not certain. Trimming left V 0 bases short and J 3 bases short, with 15 bases between. The CDR3 runs to 15 residues. The germline V gene encodes CDR1 SQVTM and CDR2 ANQGSEA. The CDR3 nucleotides read TGCAGCGTTGAAGATCCCCTTCCCGGCGGCTACGAGCAGTACTTC. It specifies CSVEDPLPGGYEQYF.

The chain employs TRBV6-5 and TRBJ2-7, with D perhaps matching TRBD2 (5 bases). Germline V lookup: CDR1 MNHEY, CDR2 SVGAGI. V lost 7 bases and J lost 4, with 11 bases in between. The CDR3 spans 12 residues. The CDR3 loop reads CASIGRGYEQYF. In DNA form, the CDR3 reads TGTGCCAGCATAGGACGAGGGTACGAGCAGTACTTC.

This rearrangement joins TRBV29-1 to TRBJ2-2; D perhaps matches TRBD2 (5 bases). The CDR3 has 14 residues. Germline V CDR1 and CDR2: SQVTM, ANQGSEA. V was clipped by 3 bases and J by 8 bases, with 16 bases between them. This CDR3 is CSVEVTLGVGELFF. The CDR3 DNA reads as TGCAGCGTTGAGGTCACACTCGGGGTGGGGGAGCTGTTTTTT.

The chain joins TRBV20-1 to TRBJ2-1, with TRBD2 as a possible D gene (5 bases). Germline lookup yields CDR1 DFQATT and CDR2 SNEGSKA (reference sequence). Trimming pared 3 bases from V and 0 bases from J, leaving 9 bases between. This CDR3 spans 14 amino acids. CDR3 sequence reads: CSASGRASYNEQFF. In DNA, the CDR3 is TGCAGTGCTAGTGGGCGGGCCTCCTACAATGAGCAGTTCTTC.

This clonotype was seen a handful of times. The gene calls are TRBV12-3 or TRBV12-4 and TRBJ2-7; D might be TRBD1 (6 bases). This CDR3 comprises 15 residues. V was cut by 3 bases and J by 5 bases, with 17 bases left in between. Here the CDR3 reads CASSLYSVGGHEQYF. The DNA for the CDR3 is TGTGCCAGCAGTTTGTATTCCGTTGGGGGCCACGAGCAGTACTTC.

The rearrangement uses TRBV5-4 and TRBJ2-3; 10 positions agree with TRBD2. CDR1 and CDR2 from the germline V gene are SGHNT and YYREEE (reference sequence). This CDR3 is 16 amino acids long. Trimming removed 4 bases from V and 2 bases from J; junction bases left unmatched: 7. CDR3 sequence: CASSIGLAADTDTQYF. The CDR3, as DNA: TGTGCCAGCAGCATCGGACTAGCGGCCGACACAGATACGCAGTATTTT.

This clonotype appeared once. The rearrangement links TRBV29-1 to TRBJ2-3; D unresolved. V shed 3 bases and J shed 7 bases, with 8 bases lying between them. The CDR3 is made up of 11 amino acids. Germline values: CDR1 SQVTM, CDR2 ANQGSEA. DNA for the CDR3: TGCAGCGTTGAGCAGCAAAATACGCAGTATTTT. It is translated as CSVEQQNTQYF.

This chain joins TRBV7-8 and TRBJ2-1; tentatively, D is TRBD1 (5 bases). Trimming pared 1 base from V and 8 bases from J, leaving 15 bases between. The germline V gene has CDR1 SGHVS and CDR2 FQNEAQ. There are 15 residues in the CDR3. The CDR3 here is CASSLGTTTGDEQFF. CDR3 DNA: TGTGCCAGCAGCTTAGGGACAACCACCGGAGATGAGCAGTTCTTC.

J is TRBJ2-7 and V is TRBV29-1, with 9 bases identical to TRBD1. Germline V gives CDR1 SQVTM, CDR2 ANQGSEA. The CDR3 spans 14 residues. V was pared by 1 base and J by 5 bases, with 6 bases of the junction left unmatched. DNA of the CDR3: TGCAGCGTTGAAGGGGACAGGGAAGACGACGAGCAGTACTTC. Its protein is CSVEGDREDDEQYF.

The rearrangement links TRBV7-8 to TRBJ2-2; no clear D gene. V lost 5 bases and J lost 5, with 15 bases in between. The length of the CDR3 is 15 residues. Germline V gene lookup returns CDR1 SGHVS and CDR2 FQNEAQ. Here the CDR3 reads CASSRRPQDTGELFF. DNA of the CDR3: TGTGCCAGCAGCCGACGGCCCCAGGATACCGGGGAGCTGTTTTTT.

The chain couples TRBV6-2 or TRBV6-3 to TRBJ2-7, with D possibly being TRBD1 (6 bases). V lost 6 bases and J lost 1, with 10 bases in between. Looked up from germline, CDR1 is MNHEY and CDR2 is SVGEGT. The CDR3 contains 13 residues. The DNA for the CDR3 is TGTGCCAGCAGGCAGGACAGTTCCTACGAGCAGTACTTC. It encodes CASRQDSSYEQYF.

The chain uses TRBV6-5 and TRBJ1-5, with 7 bases lining up with TRBD1. The junction had 8 bases not matched to a gene; V was cut back by 9 bases and J by 3 bases. The CDR3 is 14 residues long. CDR1 and CDR2 (germline): MNHEY, SVGAGI. The CDR3 sequence is CASKGAVNNQPQHF. CDR3 sequence (DNA): TGTGCCAGTAAGGGGGCGGTGAACAATCAGCCCCAGCATTTT.

V usage is TRBV19 and J usage is TRBJ2-3; D gene unclear. The CDR3 is 14 residues long. CDR1 LNHDA and CDR2 SQIVND come from the germline V gene (reference sequence). Trimming stripped 6 bases from V and 1 base from J, with 11 bases between. CDR3 in amino acids: CASRMSGGTDTQYF. As DNA, the CDR3 is TGTGCCAGTAGGATGTCGGGTGGCACAGATACGCAGTATTTT. The full variable domain, completed using reference TRBV19 and TRBJ2-3, is DGGITQSPKYLFRKEGQNVTLSCEQNLNHDAMYWYRQDPGQGLRLIYYSQIVNDFQKGDIAEGYSVSREKKESFPLTVTSAQKNPTAFYLCASRMSGGTDTQYFGPGTRLTVL.

This clonotype is termed medium-sized. This chain uses TRBV6-5 with TRBJ1-5; 8 bases agree with TRBD1. Germline V lookup: CDR1 MNHEY, CDR2 SVGAGI. J gave up 6 bases and V 5 bases, and 12 bases lay outside the gene matches. The CDR3 runs to 16 residues. The CDR3 loop is CASSPGQGARGQPQHF. CDR3 nucleotides: TGTGCCAGCAGTCCCGGTCAGGGGGCGAGAGGTCAGCCCCAGCATTTT.